The source of this T cell receptor (beta chain) is a study of T cell changes during pregnancy in multiple sclerosis. The trim removed 0 bases at V and 1 base at J, leaving 4 bases unmatched. Germline CDR1 reads MRHNA; CDR2 reads SNTAGT. CDR3 length equals 17 residues. In this sample, this clone is medium-sized. Repertoires were generated with immunoSEQ multiplex PCR, while TCRdb's copy carries only in-frame clones and drops some. The table records fewer than 25,000 clones, around nine tenths of them present only once. This material consisted of CD8+ T cells from peripheral blood mononuclear cells, taken in the first trimester of pregnancy. The receptor was isolated from a female donor with multiple sclerosis, enrolled in a pregnancy study. The chain links TRBV6-4 to TRBJ2-3, with 10 bases matching TRBD2. DNA of the CDR3: TGTGCCAGCAGTGACTCAACCCTAGCGGGAGGCACAGATACGCAGTATTTT. Its translation: CASSDSTLAGGTDTQYF.